This T cell receptor beta chain was captured in a study of cytomegalovirus exposure and HLA in healthy donors. Findings of the study overall: Specific recognition of CMV antigens was confirmed in vitro for three chains (all CMV-associated). Some V segments, including TRBV6-2 and TRBV6-3, were excluded as indistinguishable. For presence/absence analyses, sequencing depth was assumed to be roughly uniform across donors. Later analysis revealed greater clonal expansion in HLA-associated TCR beta chains than in equally common others.

The PCR employed 60 Vbeta primers together with 13 Jbeta primers. This table comes from immunoSEQ multiplex PCR, and its TCRdb copy is limited to in-frame clones, with some not included. This repertoire includes approximately 170,000 clones. CDR1 and CDR2 (germline): SGHTA, FQGNSA. CDR3 length: 15 residues. Trimming pared 2 bases from V and 2 bases from J, leaving 13 bases between. With regard to this clone: As yet, its antigen is unknown.

The chain has TRBV7-2 and TRBJ2-7, with D possibly TRBD2 on 7 matching bases. The sequencing sample was made of PBMCs. The source is a woman aged 18-29 years in good health and CMV-seropositive. The CDR3 sequence is CASSLIRGATYEQYF. The CDR3 region has the DNA TGTGCCAGCAGCTTAATTCGGGGGGCTACCTACGAGCAGTACTTC.